This TCR beta chain was retrieved from a study of T cell responses to AZD1222 COVID-19 vaccine. Data came from immunoSEQ multiplex PCR; TCRdb stores just in-frame clones and leaves some out. The data show 98,000 or so clones, about 94% seen once. This CDR3 is built from 22 residues. Germline V gene sequence: CDR1 PRHDT, CDR2 FYEKMQ (reference sequence). The V and J ends lost 5 bases and 0 bases, in that order; junction bases with no gene match: 23. The sequencing used peripheral blood, collected on day 0 of AZD1222 vaccination. This TCR came from an adult in good health. The chain is built from TRBV13 and TRBJ2-1; TRBD2 agrees at 9 bases. The CDR3 here is CASSPPFGQTRQREDSYNEQFF. The CDR3 nucleotides are TGTGCCAGCAGCCCCCCGTTCGGTCAGACGCGGCAGCGGGAGGACTCCTACAATGAGCAGTTCTTC.